A single sample is the source of the 21 T cell receptor beta chains below, sequenced in a study of blood T cell repertoires in COVID-19 (TCRdb year 2020). Library preparation employed the immunoSEQ multiplex PCR assay. In its TCRdb copy, this immuneACCESS table keeps in-frame sequences only and misses some clones. Where compared with another copy, unresolved V genes explain less than half of these, and the others have no known cause. The sample contains around 150,000 clones, around four fifths of them found a single time. The ten largest account for about 3% of the sample. Sequences were obtained from peripheral blood. Receptors were obtained from a man in his sixties or seventies with acute or convalescent COVID-19.

This clone showed up just once. The V call is TRBV19, the J call TRBJ1-2; maybe TRBD1 (6 bases). The CDR3 length is 12 residues. V gave up 5 bases and J gave up 2 bases, with 6 bases separating them. The germline V gene has CDR1 LNHDA and CDR2 SQIVND (reference sequence). The CDR3 coding sequence is TGTGCCAGTAGTGACAGGAACTATGGCTACACCTTC. Amino acid sequence: CASSDRNYGYTF.

V and J are TRBV24-1 and TRBJ1-1, with a tentative D call TRBD1 (5 bases). The CDR3 contains 15 residues. V shed 3 bases and J shed 5 bases, with 15 bases lying between them. Germline V lookup: CDR1 KGHDR, CDR2 SFDVKD. CDR3 amino acids: CATSDQRDGRTEAFF. The CDR3 bases are TGTGCCACCAGTGATCAACGGGACGGGAGGACTGAAGCTTTCTTT.

In its sample, this clone was seen once. The chain uses TRBV12-3 or TRBV12-4 and TRBJ1-1; D is ambiguous. The CDR3 sequence is 13 residues long. Trimming removed 3 bases at V and 0 bases at J, with 5 bases between. The DNA for the CDR3 is TGTGCCAGCAGTTTTCGGGTGAACACTGAAGCTTTCTTT. It is translated as CASSFRVNTEAFF.

This chain joins TRBV7-2 and TRBJ2-2; D not resolved. V gave up 3 bases and J gave up 4 bases, with 12 bases separating them. The germline V gene encodes CDR1 SGHTA and CDR2 FQGNSA. This CDR3 is built from 15 residues. CDR3 nucleotide sequence: TGTGCCAGCAGCTTTCGGGTCCTGAGCACCGGGGAGCTGTTTTTT. Translated, it gives CASSFRVLSTGELFF.

This clone appeared a few times. The chain combines TRBV4-1 with TRBJ2-7, with D maybe TRBD2 (5 bases). V was trimmed by 0 bases and J by 6 bases, leaving 12 bases between them. CDR1 MGHRA and CDR2 YSYEKL come from the germline V gene. The length of the CDR3 is 14 residues. CDR3 loop: CASSQEFRGAEQYF. CDR3 nucleotide sequence: TGCGCCAGCAGCCAAGAATTTCGGGGAGCCGAGCAGTACTTC.

CDR3 amino acids: CASSRDRVIEKLFF. The CDR3 DNA is TGTGCCAGCAGCCGGGACAGGGTTATTGAAAAACTGTTTTTT. The rearrangement uses TRBV3-1 (or the pseudogene TRBV3-2) and TRBJ1-4; 9 bases align to TRBD1. Germline CDR1 reads LGHDT; CDR2 reads YNNKEL (reference sequence). The CDR3 length is 14 residues. V shed 4 bases, J shed 7 bases, and the junction held 4 bases outside the gene matches.

This chain links TRBV28 with TRBJ2-5, with D possibly TRBD2 on 6 matching bases. Trimming removed 3 bases at V and 5 bases at J, with 19 bases between. The germline V gene has CDR1 MDHEN and CDR2 SYDVKM. The CDR3 is made up of 16 amino acids. CDR3 sequence: CASSLGGRPSGETQYF. CDR3 nucleotides: TGTGCCAGCAGTTTGGGTGGGAGGCCCTCCGGGGAGACCCAGTACTTC.

V usage is TRBV7-6 and J usage is TRBJ2-3; the match to TRBD2 covers 11 bases. V lost 1 base to trimming and J lost 4 bases; unmatched junction nucleotides: 1. Germline values: CDR1 SGHVS, CDR2 FNYEAQ. There are 15 residues in the CDR3. CDR3 region: CASSLGTSGPDTQYF. The CDR3 DNA follows: TGTGCCAGCAGCTTAGGGACTAGCGGGCCAGATACGCAGTATTTT.

The V gene is TRBV6-2 or TRBV6-3, the J gene TRBJ1-1; D gene unclear. Per germline, CDR1 MNHEY and CDR2 SVGEGT. V shed 2 bases and J shed 1 base, with 8 bases lying between them. The CDR3 has 14 residues. In nucleotides, the CDR3 is TGTGCCAGCAGTTACCCCCCAGAGAACACTGAAGCTTTCTTT. Its translation is CASSYPPENTEAFF.

V gene TRBV5-6 combines with J gene TRBJ1-2; TRBD1 matches at 7 bases. Per germline, CDR1 SGHDT and CDR2 YYEEEE. The CDR3 is 12 amino acids. Trimming at V came to 4 bases and at J to 5 bases, leaving 2 bases not matched to a gene. The CDR3 here is CASSTTGYGYTF. As DNA, the CDR3 is TGTGCCAGCAGCACGACAGGGTATGGCTACACCTTC.

This clone was recorded only once. J is TRBJ2-1 and V is TRBV10-2, with D maybe TRBD2 (7 bases). CDR1 and CDR2 (germline): WSHSY, SAAADI. There are 11 residues in the CDR3. V lost 2 bases and J lost 16, with 12 bases in between. The CDR3 DNA sequence: TGCGCCAGCAGTGAGGTCGGGGGGACATTCTTC. Encoded protein: CASSEVGGTFF.

CDR3 protein: CASSETALSGNTIYF. CDR3 nucleotides: TGCGCCAGCAGTGAGACAGCGCTCTCTGGAAACACCATATATTTT. V and J are TRBV5-1 and TRBJ1-3; a possible D gene is TRBD1 (5 bases). The CDR3 sequence is 15 residues long. Trimming pared 5 bases from V and 0 bases from J, leaving 12 bases between. The V gene's germline CDR1 is SGHRS and CDR2 YFSETQ.

The chain combines TRBV7-9 with TRBJ1-2; 9 bases are shared with TRBD1. CDR1 is SEHNR, CDR2 FQNEAQ, per germline (reference sequence). Germline trimming cut 1 base from V and 4 bases from J; bases unmatched to any gene: 7. The CDR3 spans 16 residues. The CDR3 loop is CASSLDNRGRTYGYTF. The CDR3 DNA is TGTGCCAGCAGCTTAGATAACAGGGGGCGCACCTATGGCTACACCTTC. Based on the CDR3 plus reference TRBV7-9 and TRBJ1-2, the full variable domain is DTGVSQNPRHKITKRGQNVTFRCDPISEHNRLYWYRQTLGQGPEFLTYFQNEAQLEKSRLLSDRFSAERPKGSFSTLEIQRTEQGDSAMYLCASSLDNRGRTYGYTFGSGTRLTVV.

V and J are TRBV5-1 and TRBJ2-7; 9 bases are shared with TRBD2. With 0 bases clipped from V and 2 bases from J, the junction kept 9 bases outside the gene matches. The CDR3 has 17 amino acids. The germline gives CDR1 SGHRS, CDR2 YFSETQ. CDR3 sequence: CASSLEAGGGRAYEQYF. CDR3 DNA sequence: TGCGCCAGCAGCTTGGAGGCCGGGGGCGGGAGGGCCTACGAGCAGTACTTC.

The rearrangement uses TRBV6-4 and TRBJ1-2, with a weak D call TRBD1 (6 bases). The CDR3 has 16 amino acids. CDR1 and CDR2 from the germline V gene are MRHNA and SNTAGT. The ends were cut back, 0 bases at V and 4 bases at J, with 15 bases in the middle. CDR3: CASSDSGLDRLYGYTF. The CDR3, as DNA: TGTGCCAGCAGTGACTCGGGCTTGGACAGACTCTATGGCTACACCTTC.

This clone was observed a handful of times. The V gene is TRBV6-5, the J gene TRBJ2-5, with a tentative D call TRBD1 (6 bases). The V and J ends lost 3 bases and 1 base respectively, with 12 bases between them. The CDR3 loop spans 15 amino acids. Germline CDR1 reads MNHEY; CDR2 reads SVGAGI. The CDR3 DNA is TGTGCCAGCAGTTATAATCCGACAGGCCAAGAGACCCAGTACTTC. This gives the protein CASSYNPTGQETQYF.

The V and J genes are TRBV10-2 and TRBJ2-3; TRBD1 might be the D (6 bases). V lost 6 bases and J lost 6, with 10 bases in between. The CDR3 runs 12 residues. Germline V CDR1 and CDR2: WSHSY, SAAADI. The CDR3 loop is CASRQGTDTQYF. The CDR3 DNA is TGCGCCAGCAGGCAGGGGACGGATACGCAGTATTTT.

The chain combines TRBV5-6 with TRBJ2-7; a possible D gene is TRBD1 (5 bases). The ends were cut back, 2 bases at V and 0 bases at J, with 12 bases in the middle. The CDR3 spans 15 residues. Germline CDR1 reads SGHDT; CDR2 reads YYEEEE. CDR3 sequence reads: CASSFRTFSSYEQYF. CDR3 DNA: TGTGCCAGCAGCTTTAGGACATTTAGCTCCTACGAGCAGTACTTC.

V gene TRBV7-6 combines with J gene TRBJ2-1; TRBD1 might be the D (5 bases). The germline V gene encodes CDR1 SGHVS and CDR2 FNYEAQ. CDR3 length: 16 amino acids. Trimming took off 5 bases at V and 8 bases at J, with 22 bases between the two ends. The CDR3 DNA reads as TGTGCCAGCAGCACTACGACAGTTTACCTGGGCGATGAGCAGTTCTTC. The encoded protein is CASSTTTVYLGDEQFF. Together with reference TRBV7-6 and TRBJ2-1, the CDR3 gives the full variable domain: GAGVSQSPRYKVTKRGQDVALRCDPISGHVSLYWYRQALGQGPEFLTYFNYEAQQDKSGLPNDRFSAERPEGSISTLTIQRTEQRDSAMYRCASSTTTVYLGDEQFFGPGTRLTVL.

The DNA for the CDR3 is TGTGCCAGCAGTCCCAGTTATTACAATGAGCAGTTCTTC. This encodes CASSPSYYNEQFF. This chain uses TRBV12-3 or TRBV12-4 with TRBJ2-1, with D uncertain. Trimming took 5 bases from V and 4 from J, leaving 9 bases between them. The CDR3 is made up of 13 amino acids.

This clone was seen more than once but under ten times. The chain combines TRBV7-9 with TRBJ2-7, with TRBD1 matching 7 bases. Germline V gene lookup returns CDR1 SEHNR and CDR2 FQNEAQ (reference sequence). J gave up 0 bases and V 5 bases, and 10 bases lay outside the gene matches. This CDR3 region has 16 residues. The CDR3 bases are TGTGCCAGCAGCATCCAGACAGGGTTGAGCTCCTACGAGCAGTACTTC. This translates into CASSIQTGLSSYEQYF.